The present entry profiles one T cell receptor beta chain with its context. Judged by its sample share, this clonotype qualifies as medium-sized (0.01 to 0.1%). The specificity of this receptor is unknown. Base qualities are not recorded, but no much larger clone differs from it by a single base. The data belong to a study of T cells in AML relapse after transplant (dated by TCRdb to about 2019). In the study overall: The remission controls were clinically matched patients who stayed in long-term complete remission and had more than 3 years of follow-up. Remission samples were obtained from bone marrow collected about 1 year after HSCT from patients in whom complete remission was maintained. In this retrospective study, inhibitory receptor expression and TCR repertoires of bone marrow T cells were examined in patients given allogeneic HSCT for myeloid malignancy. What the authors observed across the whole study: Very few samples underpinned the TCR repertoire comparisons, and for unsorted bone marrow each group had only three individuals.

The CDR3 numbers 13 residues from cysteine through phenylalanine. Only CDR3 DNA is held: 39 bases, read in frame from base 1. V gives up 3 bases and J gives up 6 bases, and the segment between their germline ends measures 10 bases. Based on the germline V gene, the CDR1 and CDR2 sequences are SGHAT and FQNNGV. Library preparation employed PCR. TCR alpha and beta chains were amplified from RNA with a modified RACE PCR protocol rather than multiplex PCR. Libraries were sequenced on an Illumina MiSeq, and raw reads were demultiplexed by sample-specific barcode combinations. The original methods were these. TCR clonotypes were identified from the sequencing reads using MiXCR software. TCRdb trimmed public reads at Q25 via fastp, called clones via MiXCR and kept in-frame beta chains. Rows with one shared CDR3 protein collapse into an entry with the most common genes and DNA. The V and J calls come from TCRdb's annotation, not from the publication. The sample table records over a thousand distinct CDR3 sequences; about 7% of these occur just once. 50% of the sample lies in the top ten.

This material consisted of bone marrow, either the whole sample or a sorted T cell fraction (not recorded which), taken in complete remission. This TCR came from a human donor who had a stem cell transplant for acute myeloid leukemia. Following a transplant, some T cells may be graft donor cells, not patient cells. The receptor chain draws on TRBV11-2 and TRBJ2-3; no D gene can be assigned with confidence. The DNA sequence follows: TGTGCCAGCAGCTTGCAATTTAGGGATACGCAGTATTTT. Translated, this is CASSLQFRDTQYF.